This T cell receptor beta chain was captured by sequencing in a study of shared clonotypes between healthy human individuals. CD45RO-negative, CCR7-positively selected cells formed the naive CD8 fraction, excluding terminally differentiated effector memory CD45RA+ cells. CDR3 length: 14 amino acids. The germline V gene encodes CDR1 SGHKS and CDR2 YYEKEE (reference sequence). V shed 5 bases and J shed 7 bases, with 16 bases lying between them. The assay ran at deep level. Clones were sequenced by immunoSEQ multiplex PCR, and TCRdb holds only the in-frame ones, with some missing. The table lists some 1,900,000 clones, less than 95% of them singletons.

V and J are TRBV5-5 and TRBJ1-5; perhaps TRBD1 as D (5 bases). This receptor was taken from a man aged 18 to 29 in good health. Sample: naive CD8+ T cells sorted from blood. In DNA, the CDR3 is TGTGCCAGCAGTCGCACCACAGGTGACCAGCCCCAGCATTTT. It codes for CASSRTTGDQPQHF. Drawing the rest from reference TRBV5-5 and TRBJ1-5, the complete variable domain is DAGVTQSPTHLIKTRGQQVTLRCSPISGHKSVSWYQQVLGQGPQFIFQYYEKEERGRGNFPDRFSARQFPNYSSELNVNALLLGDSALYLCASSRTTGDQPQHFGDGTRLSIL.